Listed here are 20 T cell receptor beta chains from one sample, sequenced in a study of shared clonotypes between healthy human individuals. The assay was immunoSEQ multiplex PCR, and TCRdb's table has in-frame clones only and misses some. The data hold 600,000 to 800,000 clones, with around 70% observed a single time. Sequencing was carried out using memory CD4+ T cells sorted from blood. Subset in this sample: CD45RA-negative fraction. The receptors stem from a woman aged 25 to 39 in good health.

The chain is built from TRBV11-3 and TRBJ1-5; D is unresolved. The V gene lost 3 bases and the J gene lost 7 bases, with 16 bases spanning the gap. This CDR3 is built from 15 residues. Germline V gives CDR1 SGHNT, CDR2 YENEEA. The CDR3 DNA reads as TGTGCCAGCAGCTTCGTAAAGTGGCCAATCCAGCCCCAGCATTTT. The encoded protein is CASSFVKWPIQPQHF.

This sequence joins TRBV6-1 and TRBJ2-1; D may be TRBD2 (5 bases). The ends were cut back, 8 bases at V and 6 bases at J, with 14 bases in the middle. CDR1 is MNHNS, CDR2 SASEGT, per germline. This CDR3 has 13 residues. The CDR3 region has the DNA TGTGCCAGCGGCGAGGGTTGGGGCAATGAGCAGTTCTTC. It is translated as CASGEGWGNEQFF.

CDR3 residues: CASSLERAGGNYGYTF. The CDR3 bases are TGTGCCAGCAGCTTAGAACGGGCCGGGGGGAACTATGGCTACACCTTC. The chain uses TRBV13 and TRBJ1-2, with TRBD1 as a possible D gene (5 bases). The germline CDR1 and CDR2 sequences are PRHDT and FYEKMQ (reference sequence). This CDR3 contains 16 residues. Trimming removed 1 base from V and 2 bases from J, with 14 bases in between.

The chain is built from TRBV5-1 and TRBJ2-3; 10 nucleotides align to TRBD1. Germline CDR1 reads SGHRS; CDR2 reads YFSETQ. CDR3 length: 16 amino acids. V shed 4 bases and J 4 bases; nucleotides not matched to a gene: 9. The CDR3 nucleotides are TGCGCCAGCAGCCCGCGGGGACAGGGGAGGGCAGATACGCAGTATTTT. This encodes CASSPRGQGRADTQYF.

The chain joins TRBV28 to TRBJ1-1; D call uncertain. CDR1 is MDHEN and CDR2 is SYDVKM in the germline V gene. V lost 5 bases and J lost 5, with 15 bases in between. CDR3 length: 14 residues. The CDR3 here is CASSPGGAGTEAFF. The CDR3 nucleotides are TGTGCCAGCAGTCCCGGCGGCGCGGGGACTGAAGCTTTCTTT.

The chain is built from TRBV30 and TRBJ2-2; 8 bases align to TRBD2. Germline trimming cut 2 bases from V and 9 bases from J; bases unmatched to any gene: 17. Per the germline V gene, CDR1 is GTSNPN and CDR2 is SVGIG (reference sequence). The CDR3 contains 17 residues. CDR3 sequence (DNA): TGTGCCTGGAGTTCCCGGGGTAGCGGGATGGGGGGCCGGGAGCTGTTTTTT. Amino acid sequence: CAWSSRGSGMGGRELFF.

This clone has just a few counts. The chain joins TRBV6-6 to TRBJ2-3, with a possible D match to TRBD1 (5 bases). There are 15 residues in the CDR3. Germline CDR1 and CDR2: MNHNY and SVGAGI (reference sequence). Trimming took 5 bases from V and 1 from J, leaving 13 bases between them. The CDR3: CASSPLKGGTDTQYF. CDR3 nucleotides: TGTGCCAGCAGTCCCCTTAAAGGGGGCACAGATACGCAGTATTTT.

The chain links TRBV28 to TRBJ2-1, with 7 bases identical to TRBD1. Germline V gives CDR1 MDHEN, CDR2 SYDVKM. The V gene end was trimmed by 5 bases and the J gene end by 5 bases; junction bases not matched to a gene: 6. CDR3 length: 14 residues. CDR3 coding DNA: TGTGCCAGCAGTGGACAGGTAACCAACAATGAGCAGTTCTTC. This sequence encodes CASSGQVTNNEQFF.

This clone appeared a few times. The chain employs TRBV28 and TRBJ1-2, with D possibly being TRBD1 (5 bases). CDR1 is MDHEN and CDR2 is SYDVKM in the germline V gene. This CDR3 contains 16 residues. V dropped 5 bases and J dropped 10 bases, with 26 bases sitting between them. CDR3: CASSQHSLTAALVYTF. CDR3 DNA sequence: TGTGCCAGCAGTCAACACTCCCTGACAGCTGCATTAGTCTACACCTTC.

The chain uses TRBV28 and TRBJ2-1; the D is unclear. CDR1 MDHEN and CDR2 SYDVKM come from the germline V gene. The CDR3 has 11 residues. V lost 8 bases and J lost 8, with 10 bases in between. This chain's CDR3 is CASSSFYEQFF. CDR3 DNA: TGTGCCAGCTCTAGTTTTTATGAGCAGTTCTTC.

The chain is built from TRBV2 and TRBJ2-3, with 9 bases lining up with TRBD1. The V gene's germline CDR1 is SNHLY and CDR2 FYNNEI. The CDR3 covers 14 residues. Trimming cost V 7 bases and J 7 bases; bases outside gene matches: 9. In DNA form, the CDR3 reads TGTGCCAGCATGACCAGGACAGGGGTAAATACGCAGTATTTT. Protein sequence: CASMTRTGVNTQYF.

This clone was seen more than once but under ten times. This chain uses TRBV10-3 with TRBJ2-2, with 7 bases aligning to TRBD1. Looked up from germline, CDR1 is ENHRY and CDR2 is SYGVKD. The CDR3 contains 16 residues. J was trimmed by 1 base and V by 6 bases; bases with no gene match: 8. CDR3 sequence: CAIRSTGTENTGELFF. CDR3 DNA sequence: TGTGCCATCAGGAGTACCGGGACAGAGAACACCGGGGAGCTGTTTTTT.

V is TRBV7-3 and J is TRBJ2-3; 9 nucleotides agree with TRBD2. This CDR3 contains 16 residues. Germline values: CDR1 SGHTA, CDR2 FQGTGA. With V trimmed by 1 base and J by 5 bases, 7 bases remained unmatched. The CDR3, as DNA: TGTGCCAGCAGCTTAAGTAGCGGGAGTTCTGTAGATACGCAGTATTTT. This sequence encodes CASSLSSGSSVDTQYF.

The chain couples TRBV9 to TRBJ2-1, with D possibly matching TRBD2 (6 bases). Trimming removed 5 bases from V and 4 bases from J, with 13 bases in between. CDR1 is SGDLS, CDR2 YYNGEE, per germline. The CDR3 consists of 14 residues. The CDR3 bases are TGTGCCAGCAGTGCAAATGGGGGGTACAATGAGCAGTTCTTC. Protein sequence: CASSANGGYNEQFF.

The CDR3 here is CASSSGLPKPQHF. CDR3 bases: TGTGCCAGCAGTTCGGGACTGCCGAAGCCCCAGCATTTT. The rearrangement links TRBV6-6 to TRBJ1-5, with D possibly matching TRBD1 (5 bases). The V end lost 4 bases, the J end lost 8 bases, and 12 bases lay between the germline ends. The CDR3 runs 13 residues. Germline CDR1 reads MNHNY; CDR2 reads SVGAGI (reference sequence).

This clone was detected ten times or more. V and J are TRBV28 and TRBJ1-2; 7 nucleotides match TRBD1. Germline V gene sequence: CDR1 MDHEN, CDR2 SYDVKM. J was trimmed by 1 base and V by 5 bases; bases with no gene match: 4. The CDR3 is 14 amino acids. CDR3 sequence: CASSRRQGNYGYTF. The DNA for the CDR3 is TGTGCCAGCAGTCGACGACAGGGTAACTATGGCTACACCTTC.

The rearrangement joins TRBV28 to TRBJ1-5; D gene unclear. Germline CDR1 reads MDHEN; CDR2 reads SYDVKM. The CDR3 spans 13 residues. With 5 bases removed from V and 9 bases from J, the gap between germline ends came to 14 bases. The CDR3 region is CASSPPPGSPQHF. The CDR3 region has the DNA TGTGCCAGCAGTCCCCCCCCGGGTTCGCCCCAGCATTTT.

CDR3: CASVWGIEDNEQFF. CDR3 DNA sequence: TGTGCCAGCGTTTGGGGGATTGAGGACAATGAGCAGTTCTTC. V and J are TRBV2 and TRBJ2-1, with D perhaps matching TRBD1 or TRBD2 (5 bases each). The V gene's germline CDR1 is SNHLY and CDR2 FYNNEI. This CDR3 is built from 14 residues. The ends were cut back, 8 bases at V and 5 bases at J, with 16 bases in the middle.

V gene TRBV7-3 combines with J gene TRBJ2-3; 7 bases are shared with TRBD2. With V trimmed by 1 base and J by 8 bases, 12 bases remained unmatched. The germline CDR1 and CDR2 sequences are SGHTA and FQGTGA. The CDR3 has 16 amino acids. The CDR3 protein is CASSLSGTTPQGTQYF. The CDR3 DNA follows: TGTGCCAGCAGCTTAAGTGGGACTACGCCTCAGGGTACGCAGTATTTT. The whole variable domain, remainder taken from reference TRBV7-3 and TRBJ2-3, is GAGVSQTPSNKVTEKGKYVELRCDPISGHTALYWYRQSLGQGPEFLIYFQGTGAADDSGLPNDRFFAVRPEGSVSTLKIQRTERGDSAVYLCASSLSGTTPQGTQYFGPGTRLTVL.

The rearrangement uses TRBV30 and TRBJ2-3; the D gene could be TRBD1 or TRBD2 (6 bases each). The CDR3 spans 13 residues. Germline CDR1 and CDR2: GTSNPN and SVGIG (reference sequence). V was clipped by 5 bases and J by 3 bases, with 12 bases between them. The CDR3 DNA reads TGTGCCTGGGGACTACAGGGAACAGATACGCAGTATTTT. Translated, it gives CAWGLQGTDTQYF.